Each of the 20 T cell receptor beta chains below was sequenced from the same sample in a study of blood T cell repertoires in COVID-19. Using immunoSEQ multiplex PCR, the repertoire was profiled, and TCRdb retains in-frame clones only, with some absent. The sample holds over 100,000 clones, roughly 86% seen once. The sample comprised peripheral blood. These receptors all stem from a woman in her seventies with COVID-19, enrolled during active disease.

V is TRBV4-2 and J is TRBJ2-5; the match to TRBD2 covers 9 bases. The germline CDR1 and CDR2 sequences are LGHNA and YNFKEQ. V gave up 4 bases and J gave up 2 bases; unmatched junction bases: 11. The CDR3 extends over 17 amino acids. The CDR3 loop reads CASSPGGRGGPQETQYF. CDR3 sequence (DNA): TGTGCCAGCAGCCCAGGGGGGCGGGGGGGCCCACAAGAGACCCAGTACTTC.

This chain links TRBV30 with TRBJ2-7, with D possibly matching TRBD2 (5 bases). The CDR3 totals 12 residues. Trimming pared 7 bases from V and 9 bases from J, leaving 19 bases between. CDR1 GTSNPN and CDR2 SVGIG come from the germline V gene (reference sequence). This chain's CDR3 is CASAMVYGVQYF. CDR3 DNA sequence: TGTGCCTCGGCGATGGTCTACGGGGTGCAGTACTTC.

J is TRBJ2-7 and V is TRBV7-9; D might be TRBD2 (6 bases). Germline loops: CDR1 SEHNR, CDR2 FQNEAQ (reference sequence). CDR3 length: 14 residues. Trimming took 0 bases from V and 4 from J, leaving 10 bases between them. CDR3 nucleotides: TGTGCCAGCAGCTTAGCGGGGGGAATGTACGAGCAGTACTTC. Translating it yields CASSLAGGMYEQYF.

V and J are TRBV11-2 and TRBJ2-3; 10 nucleotides align to TRBD1. Germline V gene sequence: CDR1 SGHAT, CDR2 FQNNGV. The CDR3 consists of 16 residues. The J segment lost 3 bases and the V segment lost 3 bases, leaving 6 bases of the junction unmatched. As DNA, the CDR3 is TGTGCCAGCAGCTTGACAGGGGGCCAGGCGACAGATACGCAGTATTTT. Translated, it gives CASSLTGGQATDTQYF.

The rearrangement uses TRBV5-5 and TRBJ2-1; tentatively, D is TRBD1 (6 bases). V shed 2 bases and J shed 2 bases, with 11 bases lying between them. This CDR3 spans 15 amino acids. From germline, CDR1 is SGHKS and CDR2 YYEKEE (reference sequence). The CDR3 region has the DNA TGTGCCAGCAGCTTCCAGGGGTTCCCCTACAATGAGCAGTTCTTC. As protein: CASSFQGFPYNEQFF.

The chain employs TRBV11-2 and TRBJ1-2; D is ambiguous. The length of the CDR3 is 13 residues. V was clipped by 5 bases and J by 1 base, with 8 bases between them. Looked up from germline, CDR1 is SGHAT and CDR2 is FQNNGV. This chain's CDR3 is CASSPRINYGYTF. The DNA of the CDR3 is TGTGCCAGCAGCCCGCGTATTAACTATGGCTACACCTTC.

V usage is TRBV5-1 and J usage is TRBJ2-5; 11 nucleotides line up with TRBD2. The CDR3 runs to 17 residues. Germline V gene lookup returns CDR1 SGHRS and CDR2 YFSETQ. The V segment lost 3 bases and the J segment 1 base; nucleotides outside the gene matches: 8. The DNA for the CDR3 is TGCGCCAGCAGCTGGCGGGGGGGACTAGCGGCCCAAGAGACCCAGTACTTC. This encodes CASSWRGGLAAQETQYF.

The chain combines TRBV9 with TRBJ1-3; D might be TRBD1 (6 bases). Germline V CDR1 and CDR2: SGDLS, YYNGEE. V dropped 0 bases and J dropped 3 bases, with 13 bases sitting between them. This CDR3 has 16 residues. CDR3 sequence: CASSVEGGLFGNTIYF. The CDR3 DNA is TGTGCCAGCAGCGTAGAAGGGGGACTATTTGGAAACACCATATATTTT.

This rearrangement joins TRBV18 to TRBJ2-7; 11 nucleotides agree with TRBD2. CDR1 and CDR2 (germline): KGHSH, LQKENI. This CDR3 comprises 15 residues. The V and J ends lost 4 bases and 0 bases, in that order; junction bases with no gene match: 2. CDR3 residues: CASSLSGGASYEQYF. The CDR3 DNA reads as TGTGCCAGCTCACTTAGCGGGGGGGCCTCCTACGAGCAGTACTTC.

CDR3 coding DNA: TGTGCCAGCAGCTTGGACAGGGGGCTGTCGGATGGCTACACCTTC. It encodes CASSLDRGLSDGYTF. This chain links TRBV3-1 (or the pseudogene TRBV3-2) with TRBJ1-2; 11 nucleotides line up with TRBD1. The CDR3 runs to 15 residues. Losses at the gene ends were 5 bases for V and 6 bases for J; bases not matched to a gene: 8. Germline loops: CDR1 LGHDT, CDR2 YNNKEL (reference sequence).

The chain carries TRBV4-1 and TRBJ2-3; 8 bases line up with TRBD2. Germline lookup yields CDR1 MGHRA and CDR2 YSYEKL. The CDR3 runs to 17 residues. J gave up 0 bases and V 0 bases, and 5 bases lay outside the gene matches. The DNA for the CDR3 is TGCGCCAGCAGCCAAGAGAAGTTAGCGGGGAGCACAGATACGCAGTATTTT. This translates into CASSQEKLAGSTDTQYF.

The J gene is TRBJ1-2, the V gene TRBV28; a weak D match, TRBD1 (6 bases). Trimming removed 2 bases from V and 2 bases from J, with 6 bases in between. The length of the CDR3 is 13 residues. The germline gives CDR1 MDHEN, CDR2 SYDVKM. CDR3 in DNA: TGTGCCAGCAGTTTACAGGGGAACTATGGCTACACCTTC. Amino acids: CASSLQGNYGYTF.

The chain recombines TRBV3-1 (or the pseudogene TRBV3-2) with TRBJ1-4, with unresolved D. Trimming pared 1 base from V and 7 bases from J, leaving 10 bases between. Per germline, CDR1 LGHDT and CDR2 YNNKEL (reference sequence). CDR3 length equals 14 residues. CDR3: CASSQGEAGEKLFF. The CDR3 bases are TGTGCCAGCAGCCAAGGCGAGGCGGGTGAAAAACTGTTTTTT.

This sequence joins TRBV27 and TRBJ1-1, with a possible D match to TRBD1 (5 bases). Looked up from germline, CDR1 is MNHEY and CDR2 is SMNVEV (reference sequence). The CDR3 has 17 amino acids. The germline V and J ends were trimmed by 8 bases and 1 base, with 23 bases remaining between them. The CDR3 sequence is CASAVYRMGPKNTEAFF. CDR3 in DNA: TGTGCCAGCGCAGTTTACAGGATGGGTCCCAAGAACACTGAAGCTTTCTTT.

V and J are TRBV7-2 and TRBJ2-1; weak D call: TRBD2 (5 bases). Germline-derived CDR1 and CDR2 are SGHTA and FQGNSA. The CDR3 extends over 14 amino acids. Trimming left V 2 bases short and J 8 bases short, with 13 bases between. CDR3 amino acids: CASSLSPSLDEQFF. In nucleotides, the CDR3 is TGTGCCAGCAGCTTAAGTCCTAGCCTCGATGAGCAGTTCTTC.

This clone appeared once. The rearrangement joins TRBV6-2 or TRBV6-3 to TRBJ1-6; no clear D. Trimming left V 6 bases short and J 6 bases short, with 12 bases between. The CDR3 length is 14 residues. CDR1 MNHEY and CDR2 SVGEGT come from the germline V gene. As DNA, the CDR3 is TGTGCCAGCAGCCCCGGTTCCGGTAATTCACCCCTCCACTTT. It codes for CASSPGSGNSPLHF.

This chain connects TRBV5-4 to TRBJ2-1, with 16 bases aligning to TRBD2. CDR1 is SGHNT and CDR2 is YYREEE in the germline V gene (reference sequence). This CDR3 spans 17 amino acids. Trimming cost V 3 bases and J 8 bases; bases outside gene matches: 8. As DNA, the CDR3 is TGTGCCAGCAGCTCGGGACTAGCGGGGGGGCCTAGGGATGAGCAGTTCTTC. It specifies CASSSGLAGGPRDEQFF.

The chain couples TRBV27 to TRBJ1-5, with D tentatively TRBD1 (5 bases). This CDR3 is 15 amino acids long. The V gene's germline CDR1 is MNHEY and CDR2 SMNVEV (reference sequence). Trimming took 3 bases from V and 7 from J, leaving 16 bases between them. CDR3 in amino acids: CASSFTRDLGQPQHF. The CDR3 DNA reads as TGTGCCAGCAGTTTTACCAGGGACTTAGGACAGCCCCAGCATTTT.

This clone was counted a single time. The V and J genes are TRBV2 and TRBJ1-5; D uncertain. V shed 2 bases and J shed 4 bases, with 9 bases lying between them. CDR1 is SNHLY and CDR2 is FYNNEI in the germline V gene. CDR3 size: 14 residues. The DNA for the CDR3 is TGTGCCAGCAGTGAAAGCAGGCCTAATCAGCCCCAGCATTTT. This gives the protein CASSESRPNQPQHF.

The chain recombines TRBV5-1 with TRBJ1-1; D is perhaps TRBD1 (6 bases). CDR1 and CDR2 (germline): SGHRS, YFSETQ. The CDR3 runs 13 residues. V shed 0 bases and J shed 6 bases, with 9 bases lying between them. CDR3 DNA sequence: TGCGCCAGCAGCTTGGGGCAGGGGTCTGAAGCTTTCTTT. The encoded protein is CASSLGQGSEAFF. The full variable domain, in which reference TRBV5-1 and TRBJ1-1 provide the parts outside the CDR3, is KAGVTQTPRYLIKTRGQQVTLSCSPISGHRSVSWYQQTPGQGLQFLFEYFSETQRNKGNFPGRFSGRQFSNSRSEMNVSTLELGDSALYLCASSLGQGSEAFFGQGTRLTVV.